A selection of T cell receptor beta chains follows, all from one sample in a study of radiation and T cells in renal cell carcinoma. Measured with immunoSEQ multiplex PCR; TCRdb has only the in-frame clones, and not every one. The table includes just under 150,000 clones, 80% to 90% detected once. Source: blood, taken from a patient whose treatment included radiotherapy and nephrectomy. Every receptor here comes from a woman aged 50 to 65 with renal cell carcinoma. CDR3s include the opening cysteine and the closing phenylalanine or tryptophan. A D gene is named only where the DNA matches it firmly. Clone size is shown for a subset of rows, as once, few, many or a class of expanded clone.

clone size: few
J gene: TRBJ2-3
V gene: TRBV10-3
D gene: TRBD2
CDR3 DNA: TGTGCCATCCGGGGGGAGCGGGCGCAGTATTTT
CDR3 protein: CAIRGERAQYF

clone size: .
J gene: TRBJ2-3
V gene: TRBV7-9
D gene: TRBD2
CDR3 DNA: TGTGCCAGCAGGCGGTTAGCTACTAGCGACCATGGTACAGATACGCAGTATTTT
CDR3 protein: CASRRLATSDHGTDTQYF

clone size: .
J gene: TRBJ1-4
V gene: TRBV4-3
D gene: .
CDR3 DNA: TGCGCCAGCAGCCCGGGACACCGCAATGAAAAACTGTTTTTT
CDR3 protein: CASSPGHRNEKLFF

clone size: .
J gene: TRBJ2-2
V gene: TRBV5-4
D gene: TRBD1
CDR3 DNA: TGTGCCAGCAGCTTGGACAGGGGTGGGAACACCGGGGAGCTGTTTTTT
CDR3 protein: CASSLDRGGNTGELFF

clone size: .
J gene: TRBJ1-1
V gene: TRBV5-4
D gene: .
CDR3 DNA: TGTGCCAGCAGCTTGAAGTCCAGCTTGAACACTGAAGCTTTCTTT
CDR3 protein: CASSLKSSLNTEAFF

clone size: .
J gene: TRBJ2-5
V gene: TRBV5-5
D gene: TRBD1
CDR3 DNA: TGTGCCAGCAGCTTGAGGGGACAGGAGACCCAGTACTTC
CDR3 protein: CASSLRGQETQYF

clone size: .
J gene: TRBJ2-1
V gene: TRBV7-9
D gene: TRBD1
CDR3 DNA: TGTGCCAGCAGCTCAGACGGGACAGGGGGTGAGCAGTTCTTC
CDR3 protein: CASSSDGTGGEQFF

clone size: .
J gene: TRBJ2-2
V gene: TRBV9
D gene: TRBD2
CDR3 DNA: TGTGCCAGCAGCGTATTTCCTAGCGGGGGGGACACCGGGGAGCTGTTTTTT
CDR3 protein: CASSVFPSGGDTGELFF

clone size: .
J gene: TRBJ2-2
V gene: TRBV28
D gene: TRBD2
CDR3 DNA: TGTGCCAGCACCTTGGCGGGGGGGTACACCGGGGAGCTGTTTTTT
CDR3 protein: CASTLAGGYTGELFF

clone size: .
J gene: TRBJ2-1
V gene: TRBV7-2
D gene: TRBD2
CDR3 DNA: TGTGCCAGCAGCTTAGGGCCTAGCGGGATCTACAATGAGCAGTTCTTC
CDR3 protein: CASSLGPSGIYNEQFF

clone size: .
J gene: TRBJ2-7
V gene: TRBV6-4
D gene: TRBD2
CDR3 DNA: TGTGCCAGCGACCTTTCTAGCGGGAGGGCTGTTGTTCTCGAGCAGTACTTC
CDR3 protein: CASDLSSGRAVVLEQYF

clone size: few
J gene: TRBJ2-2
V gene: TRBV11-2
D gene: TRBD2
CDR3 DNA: TGTGCCAGCGCCAAAAGGTCTAGCGGGACAACCCTCAACACCGGGGAGCTGTTTTTT
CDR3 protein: CASAKRSSGTTLNTGELFF

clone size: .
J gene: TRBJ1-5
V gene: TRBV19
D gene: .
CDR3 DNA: TGTGCCAGTAGTATAGGGCAGGGTGGGCCCCAGCATTTT
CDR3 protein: CASSIGQGGPQHF

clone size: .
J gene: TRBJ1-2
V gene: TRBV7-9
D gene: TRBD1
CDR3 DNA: TGTGCCAGCAGACCCCCCGGGACAGGAAGACACTATGGCTACACCTTC
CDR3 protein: CASRPPGTGRHYGYTF

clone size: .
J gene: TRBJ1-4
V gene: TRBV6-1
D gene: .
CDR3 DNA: TGTGCCGGCCGGGCTCGGAGTTACGAAAAACTGTTTTTT
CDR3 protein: CAGRARSYEKLFF

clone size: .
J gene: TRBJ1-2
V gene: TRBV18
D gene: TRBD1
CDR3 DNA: TGTGCCAGCTCACCTCGGACAGGGGGAGACTATGGCTACACCTTC
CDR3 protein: CASSPRTGGDYGYTF

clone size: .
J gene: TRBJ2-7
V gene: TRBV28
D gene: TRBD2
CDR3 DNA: TGTGCCAGCAGTCGATTCGGTAGCGGGGGCCACGAGCAGTACTTC
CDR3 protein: CASSRFGSGGHEQYF

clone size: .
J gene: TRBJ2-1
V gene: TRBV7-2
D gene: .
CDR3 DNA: TGTGCCAGCAGCTTAGCATGGAGTAGCTCGGCCTACAATGAGCAGTTCTTC
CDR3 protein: CASSLAWSSSAYNEQFF

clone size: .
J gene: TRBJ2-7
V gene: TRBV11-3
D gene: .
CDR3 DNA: TGTGCCAGCAGCTTAGCGGCAGGGGTCTACGAGCAGTACTTC
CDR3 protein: CASSLAAGVYEQYF

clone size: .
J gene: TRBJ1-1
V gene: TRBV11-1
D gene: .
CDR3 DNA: TGTGCCAGCAGCTTAACCGCAGATTATGAAGCTTTCTTT
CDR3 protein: CASSLTADYEAFF

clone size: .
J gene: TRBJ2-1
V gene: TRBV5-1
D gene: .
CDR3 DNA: TGCGCCAGCAGCTTGGTGGCTAGCAAGGGCGATGAGCAGTTCTTC
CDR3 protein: CASSLVASKGDEQFF

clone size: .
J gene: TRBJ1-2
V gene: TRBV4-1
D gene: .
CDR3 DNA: TGCGCCAGCGCCCCGGGGAGGGGTGATGGCTACACCTTC
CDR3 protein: CASAPGRGDGYTF

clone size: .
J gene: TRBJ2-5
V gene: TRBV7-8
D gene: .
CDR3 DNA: TGTGCCAGCAGCTTAGCACAGAATTATGGTGGTCAAGAGACCCAGTACTTC
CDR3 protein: CASSLAQNYGGQETQYF

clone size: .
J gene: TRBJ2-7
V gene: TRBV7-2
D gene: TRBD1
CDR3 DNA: TGTGCCAGCAGCCGACAGGGGTACGAGCAGTACTTC
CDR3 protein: CASSRQGYEQYF

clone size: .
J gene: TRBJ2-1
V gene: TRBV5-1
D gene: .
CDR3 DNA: TGCGCCAGCAGCTTAGGGACTGACAATGAGCAGTTCTTC
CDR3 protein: CASSLGTDNEQFF

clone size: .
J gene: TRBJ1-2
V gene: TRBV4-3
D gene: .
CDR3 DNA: TGCGCCAGCAGCCAAGATGCGGCCGCTCCCAACTATGGCTACACCTTC
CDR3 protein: CASSQDAAAPNYGYTF

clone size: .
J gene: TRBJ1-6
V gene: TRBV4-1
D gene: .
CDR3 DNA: TGCGCCAGCAGCCAAGATGGCTCACCCCTCCACTTT
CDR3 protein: CASSQDGSPLHF

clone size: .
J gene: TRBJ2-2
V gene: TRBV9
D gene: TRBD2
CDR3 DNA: TGTGCCAGCAATCGACTAGCGGGGTCCGGGGAGCTGTTTTTT
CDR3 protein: CASNRLAGSGELFF

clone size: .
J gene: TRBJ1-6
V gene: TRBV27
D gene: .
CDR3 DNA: TGTGCCAGCAGTTTTTTGGACGCCAGGTATAATTCACCCCTCCACTTT
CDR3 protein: CASSFLDARYNSPLHF

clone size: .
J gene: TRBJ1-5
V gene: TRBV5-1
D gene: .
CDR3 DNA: TGCGCCAGCAGCTTGGATGGGGCACGAGATCAGCCCCAGCATTTT
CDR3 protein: CASSLDGARDQPQHF

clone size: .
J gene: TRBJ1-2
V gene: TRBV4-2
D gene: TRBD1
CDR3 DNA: TGTGCCAGCAGCCAACCGGGACAGGGGGCGGAGGGCTACACCTTC
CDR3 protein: CASSQPGQGAEGYTF

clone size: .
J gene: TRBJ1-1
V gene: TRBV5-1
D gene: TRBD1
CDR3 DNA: TGCGCCAGCAGCCCGGCCGGGACAGGGGGCCCAAATGAAGCTTTCTTT
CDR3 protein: CASSPAGTGGPNEAFF

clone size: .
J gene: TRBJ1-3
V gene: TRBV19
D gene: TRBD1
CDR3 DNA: TGTGCCAGTAGTCCGACAGGGGAATCTGGAAACACCATATATTTT
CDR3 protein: CASSPTGESGNTIYF

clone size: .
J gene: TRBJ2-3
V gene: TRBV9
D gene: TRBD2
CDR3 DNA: TGTGCCAGCAGCGTAGGGGGTAGCGGGAGAGATACGCAGTATTTT
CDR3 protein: CASSVGGSGRDTQYF

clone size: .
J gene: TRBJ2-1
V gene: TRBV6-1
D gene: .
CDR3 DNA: TGTGCCAGCAGTGAAGTGGCCGGCCGGGGTAGCAATGAGCAGTTCTTC
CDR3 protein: CASSEVAGRGSNEQFF

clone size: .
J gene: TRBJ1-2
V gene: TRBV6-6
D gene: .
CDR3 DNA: TGTGCCAGCATAAAGGGCGATAAGAACTATGGCTACACCTTC
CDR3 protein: CASIKGDKNYGYTF

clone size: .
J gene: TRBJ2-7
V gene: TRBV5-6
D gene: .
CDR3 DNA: TGTGCCAGCAGCATTCAGGGCGGGAACGAGCAGTACTTC
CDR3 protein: CASSIQGGNEQYF

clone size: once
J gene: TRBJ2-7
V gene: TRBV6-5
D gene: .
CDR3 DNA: TGTGCCAGCAGTTACGACGGCAATGCCTACGAGCAGTACTTC
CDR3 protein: CASSYDGNAYEQYF

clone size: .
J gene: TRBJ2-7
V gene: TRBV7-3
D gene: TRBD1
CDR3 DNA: TGTGCCAGCAATACTCAAACAGGGGCCGAGCAGTACTTC
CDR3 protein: CASNTQTGAEQYF

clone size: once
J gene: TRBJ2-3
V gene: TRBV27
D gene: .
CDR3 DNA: TGTGCCAGCAGCGCGAACTACCCGGGACCAATCACAGATACGCAGTATTTT
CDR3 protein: CASSANYPGPITDTQYF

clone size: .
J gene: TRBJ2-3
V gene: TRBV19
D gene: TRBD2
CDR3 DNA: TGTGCCAGTAGTATAGAGGCGGGGGGGCGCACAGATACGCAGTATTTT
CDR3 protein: CASSIEAGGRTDTQYF

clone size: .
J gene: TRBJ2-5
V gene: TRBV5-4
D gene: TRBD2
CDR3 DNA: TGTGCCAGCAGCCACTCGGGAGGGCGGGAAGAGACCCAGTACTTC
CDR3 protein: CASSHSGGREETQYF

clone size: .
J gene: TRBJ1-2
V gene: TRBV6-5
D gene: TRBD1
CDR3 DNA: TGTGCCAGCACCGTTTTCCAGGGGGCGGAATCTGGCTACACCTTC
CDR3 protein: CASTVFQGAESGYTF

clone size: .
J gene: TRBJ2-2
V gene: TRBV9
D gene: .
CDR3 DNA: TGTGCCAGCAGCGTAGTAACAGGAAACACCGGGGAGCTGTTTTTT
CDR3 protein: CASSVVTGNTGELFF

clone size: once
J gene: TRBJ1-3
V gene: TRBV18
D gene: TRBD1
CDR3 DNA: TGTGCCAGCTCACGGGGACAGGGGACTGGAAACACCATATATTTT
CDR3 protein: CASSRGQGTGNTIYF

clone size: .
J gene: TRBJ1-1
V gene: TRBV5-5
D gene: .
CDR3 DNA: TGTGCCAGCAGCTTCGGGGGAACTGAAGCTTTCTTT
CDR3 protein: CASSFGGTEAFF

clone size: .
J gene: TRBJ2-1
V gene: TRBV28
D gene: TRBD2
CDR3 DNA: TGTGCCAGCAGCTCACTAGCGGGAAACTACAATGAGCAGTTCTTC
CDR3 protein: CASSSLAGNYNEQFF

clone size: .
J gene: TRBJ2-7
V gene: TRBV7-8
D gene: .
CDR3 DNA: TGTGCCAGCAGCTTGGTTCCAGGGTGGCAGCAGTACTTC
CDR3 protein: CASSLVPGWQQYF

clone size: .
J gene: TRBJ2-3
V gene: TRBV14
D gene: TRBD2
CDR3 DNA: TGTGCCAGCAGACTAGCGGGAGGCACAGATACGCAGTATTTT
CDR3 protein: CASRLAGGTDTQYF

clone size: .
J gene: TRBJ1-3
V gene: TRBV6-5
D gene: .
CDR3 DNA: TGTGCCAGCAGTTACTCGAGGGGGTCCTTCGGAAACACCATATATTTT
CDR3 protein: CASSYSRGSFGNTIYF

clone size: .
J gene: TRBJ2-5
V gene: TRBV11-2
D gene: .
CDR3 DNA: TGTGCCAGCAGCTTATCAGGGGAAGAGACCCAGTACTTC
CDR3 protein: CASSLSGEETQYF

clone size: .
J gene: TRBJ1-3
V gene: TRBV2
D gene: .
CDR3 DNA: TGTGCCAGCAGTCATCGGGTCCTCTCTGGAAACACCATATATTTT
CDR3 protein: CASSHRVLSGNTIYF

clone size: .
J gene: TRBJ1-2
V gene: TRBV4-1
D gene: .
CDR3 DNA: TGCGCCAGCAGCCAAGATTGGGGTTCTTATGGCTACACCTTC
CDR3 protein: CASSQDWGSYGYTF